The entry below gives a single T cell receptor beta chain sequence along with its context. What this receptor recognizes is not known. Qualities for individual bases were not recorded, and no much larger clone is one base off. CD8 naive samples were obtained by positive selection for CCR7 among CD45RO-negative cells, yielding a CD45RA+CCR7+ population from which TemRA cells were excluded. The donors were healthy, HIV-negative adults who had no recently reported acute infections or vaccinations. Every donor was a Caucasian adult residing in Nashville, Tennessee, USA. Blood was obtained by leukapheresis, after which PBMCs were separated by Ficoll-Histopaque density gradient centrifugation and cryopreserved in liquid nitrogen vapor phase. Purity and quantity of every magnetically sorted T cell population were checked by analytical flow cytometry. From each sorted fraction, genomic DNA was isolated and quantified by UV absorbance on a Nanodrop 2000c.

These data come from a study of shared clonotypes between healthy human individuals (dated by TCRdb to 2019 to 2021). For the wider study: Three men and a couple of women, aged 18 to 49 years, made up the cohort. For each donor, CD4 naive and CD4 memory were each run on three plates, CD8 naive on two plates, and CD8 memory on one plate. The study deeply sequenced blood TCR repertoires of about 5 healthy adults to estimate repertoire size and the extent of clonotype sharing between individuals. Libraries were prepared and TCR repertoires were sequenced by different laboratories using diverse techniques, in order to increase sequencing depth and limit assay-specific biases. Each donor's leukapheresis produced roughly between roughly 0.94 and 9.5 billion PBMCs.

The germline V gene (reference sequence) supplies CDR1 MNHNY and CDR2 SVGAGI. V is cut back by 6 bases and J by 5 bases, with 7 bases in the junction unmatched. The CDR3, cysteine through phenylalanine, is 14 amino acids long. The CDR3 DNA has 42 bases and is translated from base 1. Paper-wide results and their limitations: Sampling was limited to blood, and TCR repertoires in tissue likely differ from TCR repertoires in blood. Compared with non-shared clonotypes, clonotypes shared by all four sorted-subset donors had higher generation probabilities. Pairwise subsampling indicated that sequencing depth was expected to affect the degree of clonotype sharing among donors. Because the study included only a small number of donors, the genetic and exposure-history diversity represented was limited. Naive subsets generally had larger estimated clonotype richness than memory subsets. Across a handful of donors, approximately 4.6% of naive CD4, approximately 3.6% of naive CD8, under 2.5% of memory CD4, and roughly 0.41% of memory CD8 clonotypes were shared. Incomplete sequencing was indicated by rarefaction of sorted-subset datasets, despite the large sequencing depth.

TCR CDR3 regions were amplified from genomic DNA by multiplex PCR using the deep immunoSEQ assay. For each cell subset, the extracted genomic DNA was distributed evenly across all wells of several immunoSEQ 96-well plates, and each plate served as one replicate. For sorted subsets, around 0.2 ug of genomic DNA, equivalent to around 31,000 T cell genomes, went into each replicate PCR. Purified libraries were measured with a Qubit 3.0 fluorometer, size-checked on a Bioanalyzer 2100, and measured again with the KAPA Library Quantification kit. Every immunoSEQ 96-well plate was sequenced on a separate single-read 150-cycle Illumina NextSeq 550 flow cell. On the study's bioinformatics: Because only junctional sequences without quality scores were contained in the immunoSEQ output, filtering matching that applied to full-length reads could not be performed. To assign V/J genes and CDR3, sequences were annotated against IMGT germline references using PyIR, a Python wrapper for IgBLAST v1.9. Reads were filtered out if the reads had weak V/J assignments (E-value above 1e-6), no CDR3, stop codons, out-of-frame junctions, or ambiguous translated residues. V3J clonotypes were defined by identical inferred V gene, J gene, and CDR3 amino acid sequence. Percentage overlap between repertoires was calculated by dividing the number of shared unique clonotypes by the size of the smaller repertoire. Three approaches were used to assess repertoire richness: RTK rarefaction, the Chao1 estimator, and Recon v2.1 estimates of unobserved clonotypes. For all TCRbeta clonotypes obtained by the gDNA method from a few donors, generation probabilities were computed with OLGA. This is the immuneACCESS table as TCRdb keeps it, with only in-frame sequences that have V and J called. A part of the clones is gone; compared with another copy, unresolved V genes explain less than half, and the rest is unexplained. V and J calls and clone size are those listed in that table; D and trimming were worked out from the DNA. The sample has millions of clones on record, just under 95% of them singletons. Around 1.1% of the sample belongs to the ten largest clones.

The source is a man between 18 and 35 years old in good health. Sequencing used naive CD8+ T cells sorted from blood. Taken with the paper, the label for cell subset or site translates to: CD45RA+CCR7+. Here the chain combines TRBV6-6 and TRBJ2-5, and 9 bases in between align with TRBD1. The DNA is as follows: TGTGCCAGCAGATTACAGGGGGCAACGGAGACCCAGTACTTC. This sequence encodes CASRLQGATETQYF.